The T cell receptor beta chain under discussion was sequenced for a study of blood T cell repertoires in COVID-19. Turning to the study itself: COVID-19 samples from acute and convalescent phases originated in the United States, Italy and Spain. The cDNA or gDNA used as material had been derived from T cells, B-cell-depleted T cells, or PBMCs.

This CDR3 has 16 residues. Germline values: CDR1 LNHDA, CDR2 SQIVND (reference sequence). Trimming took 7 bases from V and 1 from J, leaving 19 bases between them. Original data processing: Estimated nucleated cell counts came from reference gene primer amplification. The assay was immunoSEQ multiplex PCR, and TCRdb's table has in-frame clones only and misses some. That table is the source of V, J and clone size, and D and trimming were worked out from the DNA. The sample records roughly 90,000 clones, about 89% being singletons. The V call is TRBV19, the J call TRBJ1-1, with a possible D match to TRBD1 (5 bases). Sequencing was performed on peripheral blood. This clonotype was obtained from a human donor in a cohort sampled during active COVID-19. The CDR3 reads CASNKGLVGPNTEAFF. The CDR3 DNA reads TGTGCCAGTAATAAGGGGTTAGTTGGCCCGAACACTGAAGCTTTCTTT.